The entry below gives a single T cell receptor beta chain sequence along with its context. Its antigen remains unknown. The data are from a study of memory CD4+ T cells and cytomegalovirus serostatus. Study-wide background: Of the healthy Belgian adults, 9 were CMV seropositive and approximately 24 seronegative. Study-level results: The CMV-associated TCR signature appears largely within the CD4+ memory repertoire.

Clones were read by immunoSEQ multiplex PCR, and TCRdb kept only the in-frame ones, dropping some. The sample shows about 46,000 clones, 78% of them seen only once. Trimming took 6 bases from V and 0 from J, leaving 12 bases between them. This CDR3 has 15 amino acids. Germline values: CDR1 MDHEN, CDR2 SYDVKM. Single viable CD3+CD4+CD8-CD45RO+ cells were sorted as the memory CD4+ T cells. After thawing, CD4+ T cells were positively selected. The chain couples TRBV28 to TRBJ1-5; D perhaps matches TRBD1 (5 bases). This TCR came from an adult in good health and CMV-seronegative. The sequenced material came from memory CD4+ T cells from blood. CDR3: CASRTHRNSNQPQHF. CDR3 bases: TGTGCCAGCAGAACCCACAGGAATAGCAATCAGCCCCAGCATTTT.